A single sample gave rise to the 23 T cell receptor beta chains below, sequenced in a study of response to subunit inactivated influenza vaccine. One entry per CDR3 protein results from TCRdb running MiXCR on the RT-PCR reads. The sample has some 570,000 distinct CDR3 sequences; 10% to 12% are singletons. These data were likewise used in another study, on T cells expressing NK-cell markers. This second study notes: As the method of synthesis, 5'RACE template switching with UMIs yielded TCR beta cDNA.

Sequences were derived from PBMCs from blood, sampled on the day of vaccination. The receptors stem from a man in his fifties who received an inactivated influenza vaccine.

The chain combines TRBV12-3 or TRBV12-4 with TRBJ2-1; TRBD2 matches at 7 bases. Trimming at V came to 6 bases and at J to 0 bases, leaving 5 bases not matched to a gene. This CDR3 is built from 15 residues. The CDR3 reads CASSRSGNSYNEQFF. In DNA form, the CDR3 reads TGTGCCAGCAGCCGGAGCGGGAACTCCTACAATGAGCAGTTCTTC.

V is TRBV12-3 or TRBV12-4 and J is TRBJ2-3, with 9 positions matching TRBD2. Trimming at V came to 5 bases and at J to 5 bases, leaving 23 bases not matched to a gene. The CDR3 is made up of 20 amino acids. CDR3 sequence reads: CASSGGVRLAGRSGVDTQYF. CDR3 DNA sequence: TGTGCCAGCAGTGGGGGTGTGAGGCTAGCGGGGAGATCGGGGGTAGATACGCAGTATTTT.

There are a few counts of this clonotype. The CDR3 protein is CASSFVREGPDNEQFF. The CDR3 bases are TGCGCCAGCAGCTTCGTGCGGGAGGGCCCAGACAATGAGCAGTTCTTC. V and J are TRBV5-1 and TRBJ2-1; 9 bases line up with TRBD2. V trimming: 2 bases; J trimming: 5 bases; junction bases outside the gene matches: 8. The CDR3 runs to 16 residues. Germline V gene sequence: CDR1 SGHRS, CDR2 YFSETQ.

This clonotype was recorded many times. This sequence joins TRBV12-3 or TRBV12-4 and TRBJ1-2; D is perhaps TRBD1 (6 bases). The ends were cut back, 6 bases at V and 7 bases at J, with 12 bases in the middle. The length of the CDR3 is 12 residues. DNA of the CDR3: TGTGCCAGCAGCAAGGGGGAGGGTGGCTACACCTTC. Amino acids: CASSKGEGGYTF.

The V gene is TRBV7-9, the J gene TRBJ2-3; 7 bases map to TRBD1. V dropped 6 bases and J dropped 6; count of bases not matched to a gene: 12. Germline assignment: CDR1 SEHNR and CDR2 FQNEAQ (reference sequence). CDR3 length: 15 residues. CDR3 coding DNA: TGTGCCAGCAGGCGATCCGGGACAGATTCCGATACGCAGTATTTT. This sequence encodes CASRRSGTDSDTQYF.

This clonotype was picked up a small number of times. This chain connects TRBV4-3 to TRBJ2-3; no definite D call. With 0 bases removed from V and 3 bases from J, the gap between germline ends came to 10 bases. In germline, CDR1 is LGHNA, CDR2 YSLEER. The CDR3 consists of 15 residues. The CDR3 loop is CASSQEVGRTDTQYF. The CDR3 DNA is TGCGCCAGCAGCCAAGAAGTTGGTCGGACAGATACGCAGTATTTT.

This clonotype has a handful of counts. CDR3 protein: CSAGRRGGAETQYF. The DNA for the CDR3 is TGCAGTGCCGGACGGCGGGGGGGGGCAGAGACCCAGTACTTC. This sequence joins TRBV20-1 and TRBJ2-5, with 9 bases fitting TRBD2. This CDR3 spans 14 amino acids. Per germline, CDR1 DFQATT and CDR2 SNEGSKA (reference sequence). V trimming: 6 bases; J trimming: 4 bases; junction bases outside the gene matches: 9.

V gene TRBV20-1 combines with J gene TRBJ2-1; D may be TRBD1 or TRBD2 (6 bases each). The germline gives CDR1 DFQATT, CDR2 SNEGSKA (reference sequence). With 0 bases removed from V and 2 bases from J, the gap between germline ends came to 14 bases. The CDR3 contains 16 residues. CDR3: CSAREGGTSAYNEQFF. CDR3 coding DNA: TGCAGTGCTAGAGAGGGCGGGACATCGGCCTACAATGAGCAGTTCTTC.

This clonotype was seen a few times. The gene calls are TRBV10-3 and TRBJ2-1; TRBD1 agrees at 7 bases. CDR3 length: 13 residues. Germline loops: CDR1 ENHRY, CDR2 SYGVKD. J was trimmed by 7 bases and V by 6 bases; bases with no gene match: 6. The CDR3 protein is CAIRGTARNEQFF. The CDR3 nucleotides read TGTGCCATCAGGGGGACAGCGCGGAATGAGCAGTTCTTC.

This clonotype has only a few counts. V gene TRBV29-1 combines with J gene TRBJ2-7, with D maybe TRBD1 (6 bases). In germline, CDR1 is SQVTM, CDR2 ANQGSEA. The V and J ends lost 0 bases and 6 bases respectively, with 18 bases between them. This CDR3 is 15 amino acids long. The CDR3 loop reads CSVEEFWGQGLEQYF. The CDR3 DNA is TGCAGCGTTGAAGAGTTCTGGGGGCAAGGGCTCGAGCAGTACTTC.

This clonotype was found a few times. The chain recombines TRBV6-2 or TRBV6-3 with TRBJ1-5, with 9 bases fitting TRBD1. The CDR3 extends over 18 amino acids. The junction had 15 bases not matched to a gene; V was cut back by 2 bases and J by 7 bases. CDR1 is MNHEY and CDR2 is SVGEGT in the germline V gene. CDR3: CASSYPWTGVRLDQPQHF. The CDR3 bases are TGTGCCAGCAGTTACCCCTGGACAGGGGTAAGGCTTGACCAGCCCCAGCATTTT.

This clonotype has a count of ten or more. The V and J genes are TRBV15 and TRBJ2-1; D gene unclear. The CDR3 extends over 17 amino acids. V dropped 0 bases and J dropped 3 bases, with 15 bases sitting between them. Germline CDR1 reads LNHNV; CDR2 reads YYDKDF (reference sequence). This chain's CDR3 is CATSRDQAASFYNEQFF. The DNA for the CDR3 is TGTGCCACCAGCAGAGATCAGGCGGCTAGTTTCTACAATGAGCAGTTCTTC.

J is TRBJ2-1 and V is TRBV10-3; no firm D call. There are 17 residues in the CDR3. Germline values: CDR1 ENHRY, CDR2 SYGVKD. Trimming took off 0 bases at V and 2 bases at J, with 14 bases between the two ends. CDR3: CAISESTKGPTYNEQFF. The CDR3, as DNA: TGTGCCATCAGTGAGTCCACCAAAGGACCTACCTACAATGAGCAGTTCTTC.

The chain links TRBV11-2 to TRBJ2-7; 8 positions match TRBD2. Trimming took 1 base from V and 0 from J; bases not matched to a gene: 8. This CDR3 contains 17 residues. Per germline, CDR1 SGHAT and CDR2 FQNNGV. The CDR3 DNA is TGTGCCAGCAGCTTAGGGCCGGGGGGGCCCTACTCCTACGAGCAGTACTTC. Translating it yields CASSLGPGGPYSYEQYF.

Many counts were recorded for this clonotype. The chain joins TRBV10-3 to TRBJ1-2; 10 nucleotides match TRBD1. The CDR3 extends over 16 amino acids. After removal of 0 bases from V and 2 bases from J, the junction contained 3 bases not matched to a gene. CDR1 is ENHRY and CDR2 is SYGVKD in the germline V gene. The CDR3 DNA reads TGTGCCATCAGTGAGTCATGGACAGGGGGAAACTATGGCTACACCTTC. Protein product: CAISESWTGGNYGYTF.

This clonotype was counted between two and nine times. The CDR3 nucleotides read TGTGCCAGCAGTTACTCTCTGGGAAGAAGCTTTGAAGCTTTCTTT. It specifies CASSYSLGRSFEAFF. V is TRBV6-2 or TRBV6-3 and J is TRBJ1-1; D is undetermined. V was shortened by 0 bases and J by 7 bases, with 15 bases between the two germline ends. This CDR3 comprises 15 residues. Germline V gene lookup returns CDR1 MNHEY and CDR2 SVGEGT.

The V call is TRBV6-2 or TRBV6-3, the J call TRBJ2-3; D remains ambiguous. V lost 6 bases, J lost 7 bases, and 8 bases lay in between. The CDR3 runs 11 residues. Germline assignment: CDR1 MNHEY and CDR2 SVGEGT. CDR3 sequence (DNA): TGTGCCAGCAGCAGCTCGTATACGCAGTATTTT. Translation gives CASSSSYTQYF.

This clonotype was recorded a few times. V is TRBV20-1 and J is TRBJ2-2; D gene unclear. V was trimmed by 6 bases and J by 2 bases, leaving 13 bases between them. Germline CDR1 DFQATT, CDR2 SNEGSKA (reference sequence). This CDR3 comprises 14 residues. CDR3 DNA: TGCAGTGCCTGGGATGCGAGTAACACCGGGGAGCTGTTTTTT. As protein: CSAWDASNTGELFF.

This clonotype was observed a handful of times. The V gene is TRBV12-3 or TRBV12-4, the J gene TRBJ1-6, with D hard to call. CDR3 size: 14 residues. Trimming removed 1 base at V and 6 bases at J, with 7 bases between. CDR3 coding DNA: TGTGCCAGCAGTTTAGGGACGACTAATTCACCCCTCCACTTT. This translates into CASSLGTTNSPLHF.

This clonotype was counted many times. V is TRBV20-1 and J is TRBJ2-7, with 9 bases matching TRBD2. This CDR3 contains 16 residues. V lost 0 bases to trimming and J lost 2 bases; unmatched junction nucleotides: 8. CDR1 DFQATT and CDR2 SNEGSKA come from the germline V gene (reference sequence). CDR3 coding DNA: TGCAGTGCTAGAGAAATGAGACTAGCGGACACCTACGAGCAGTACTTC. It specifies CSAREMRLADTYEQYF.

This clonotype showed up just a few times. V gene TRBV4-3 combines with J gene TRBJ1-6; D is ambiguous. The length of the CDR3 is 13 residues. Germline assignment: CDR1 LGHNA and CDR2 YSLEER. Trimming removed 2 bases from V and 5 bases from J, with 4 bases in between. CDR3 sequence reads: CASSQHDNSPLHF. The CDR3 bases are TGCGCCAGCAGCCAACACGATAATTCACCCCTCCACTTT.

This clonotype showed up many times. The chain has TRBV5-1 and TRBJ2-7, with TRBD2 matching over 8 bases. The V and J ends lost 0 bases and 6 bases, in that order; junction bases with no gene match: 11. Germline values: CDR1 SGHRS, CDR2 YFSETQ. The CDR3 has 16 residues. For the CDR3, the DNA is TGCGCCAGCAGCTTGGGGGGTATAGCGGGATCGAGCGAGCAGTACTTC. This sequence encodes CASSLGGIAGSSEQYF.

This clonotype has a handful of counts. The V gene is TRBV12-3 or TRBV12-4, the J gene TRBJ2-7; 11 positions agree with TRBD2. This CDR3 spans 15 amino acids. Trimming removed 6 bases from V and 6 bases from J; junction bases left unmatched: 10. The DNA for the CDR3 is TGTGCCAGCAGCGGGCTAGCGGGAGGCTCCGTCGAGCAGTACTTC. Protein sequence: CASSGLAGGSVEQYF.